Each of the 2 T cell receptor beta chains below was sequenced from the same sample in a study of molecular identifiers for immune sequencing clone quantification listed by TCRdb under 2018. The method was PCR. Reads for this sample came from a NextSeq 500. The public sequencing data were trimmed at Q25 with fastp and processed into clonotypes with MiXCR by TCRdb, which kept only in-frame beta chains. CDR3 protein sequences are deduplicated, and each keeps its most common genes and DNA. For this sample the table gives hundreds of thousands of distinct CDR3 sequences, of which roughly 24% were detected only once. The ten largest clones take up about 0.71% of the sample. Material: naive CD8+ T cells from blood, with Jurkat cell RNA spiked in. Read against the paper, the sample's cell subset or site label means: FACS-sorted CD8+CD4-CCR7+CD45RA+ naive T cells. The receptors shown here come from a human donor in good health. Some libraries in this study had Jurkat cell RNA spiked in.

This clonotype was seen a single time. This chain connects TRBV6-1 to TRBJ2-7; D not resolved. This CDR3 is 12 amino acids long. V lost 11 bases, J lost 12 bases, and 23 bases lay in between. The V gene's germline CDR1 is MNHNS and CDR2 SASEGT. The CDR3 reads CARRTPPPAPYF. CDR3 DNA: TGTGCCCGCCGTACTCCCCCCCCCGCGCCGTACTTC.

The table lists this clonotype with a count of one. A junction end diverges from the germline sequence, so it may reflect a read error. The chain is built from TRBV20-1 and TRBJ2-5; D is possibly TRBD1 (6 bases). The length of the CDR3 is 15 residues. Germline V lookup: CDR1 DFQATT, CDR2 SNEGSKA (reference sequence). For the CDR3, the DNA is TGCTGTGCTAGAGATGCAGGGGTCGTTGCCGAGACCCAGTACTTC. Translated, it gives CCARDAGVVAETQYF.